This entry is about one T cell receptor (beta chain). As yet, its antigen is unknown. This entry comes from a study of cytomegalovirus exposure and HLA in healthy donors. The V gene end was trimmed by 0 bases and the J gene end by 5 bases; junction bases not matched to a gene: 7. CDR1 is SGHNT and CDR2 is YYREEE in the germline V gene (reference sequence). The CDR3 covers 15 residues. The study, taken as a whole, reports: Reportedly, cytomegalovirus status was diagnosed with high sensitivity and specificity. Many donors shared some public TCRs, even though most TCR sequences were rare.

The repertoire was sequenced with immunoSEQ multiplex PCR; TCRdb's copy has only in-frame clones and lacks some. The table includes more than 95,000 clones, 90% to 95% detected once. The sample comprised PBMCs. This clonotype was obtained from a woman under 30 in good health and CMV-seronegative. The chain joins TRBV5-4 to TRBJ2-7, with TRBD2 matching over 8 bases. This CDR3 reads CASSLAPTSDHEQYF. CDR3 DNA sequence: TGTGCCAGCAGCTTGGCCCCGACTAGCGACCACGAGCAGTACTTC.